This T cell receptor beta chain stems from a study of cytomegalovirus exposure and HLA in healthy donors. A multiplex PCR was run with 60 Vbeta primers and 13 Jbeta primers. Method: immunoSEQ multiplex PCR; TCRdb's copy keeps in-frame clones and lacks some. The data hold about 190,000 clones, with just under 75% observed a single time. Germline V gene lookup returns CDR1 WSHSY and CDR2 SAAADI. The V and J ends lost 5 bases and 5 bases respectively, with 12 bases between them. The CDR3 is 13 amino acids. Sequences were obtained from PBMCs. The genes are TRBV10-2 and TRBJ2-5; TRBD1 is a possible D gene (5 bases). The source of this sequence is a man aged 30-40 years in good health and CMV-seropositive. The CDR3, as DNA: TGCGCCAGCAGTTGGCAGGGTCAGGAGACCCAGTACTTC. Translating it yields CASSWQGQETQYF.